This T cell receptor (beta chain) was identified in a study of blood T cell repertoires in COVID-19. Study at large: Specimens from acute and convalescent COVID-19 originated in the United States, Italy and Spain. Sources were T cells, B-cell-depleted T cells, or PBMCs; the material itself was cDNA or gDNA.

Source study methods: Reference gene primer amplification yielded estimated nucleated cell counts. TCRdb keeps only in-frame clones here, not all; method: immunoSEQ multiplex PCR. V, J and clone size derive from that table, while D and trimming were established from the DNA sequence. The table records hundreds of thousands of clones, 86% of them present only once. The source is a man older than 75 with acute or convalescent COVID-19. The sequenced sample consisted of peripheral blood.

The CDR3 DNA sequence: TGCGCCAGCAGCTTTCTTTCGACAGGAAACACTGAAGCTTTCTTT. Its protein product is CASSFLSTGNTEAFF. The chain employs TRBV5-1 and TRBJ1-1; the D gene is possibly TRBD1 (6 bases). The V end was cut by 2 bases, the J end by 2 bases, with 13 bases between. The CDR3 loop spans 15 amino acids. Germline loops: CDR1 SGHRS, CDR2 YFSETQ.